What follows are 8 T cell receptor beta chains derived from one specimen sequenced in a study of immune evolution from preneoplasia to lung adenocarcinoma. The assay was immunoSEQ multiplex PCR, and TCRdb's table has in-frame clones only and misses some. The repertoire holds 6,500 to 8,500 clones, 82% seen once, with 2.5% to 3% in the top ten. Sequences were obtained from FFPE minimally invasive lung adenocarcinoma tissue. The receptor set was obtained from a person aged 65 to 85 with lung adenocarcinoma.

This clone was found a few times. V gene TRBV6-1 combines with J gene TRBJ2-2; D unclear. The germline gives CDR1 MNHNS, CDR2 SASEGT. V lost 4 bases and J 1 base, leaving 10 bases between the germline ends. There are 15 residues in the CDR3. The DNA for the CDR3 is TGTGCCAGCAGTGCCGGTAGGCAGAACACCGGGGAGCTGTTTTTT. This codes for CASSAGRQNTGELFF.

The chain combines TRBV6-5 with TRBJ1-2; D is unclear. Per germline, CDR1 MNHEY and CDR2 SVGAGI. The CDR3 consists of 14 residues. The ends were cut back, 2 bases at V and 8 bases at J, with 15 bases in the middle. The CDR3 DNA is TGTGCCAGCAGTTACCTGAGCGGGAAGGGCGGCTACACCTTC. Residues: CASSYLSGKGGYTF.

On this clone: This same CDR3 is encoded by further DNA sequences in the sample. V and J are TRBV5-1 and TRBJ2-6; D is undetermined. V shed 0 bases and J shed 0 bases, with 4 bases lying between them. This CDR3 region has 15 residues. The germline CDR1 and CDR2 sequences are SGHRS and YFSETQ. DNA for the CDR3: TGCGCCAGCAGCTTGGGGAGCTCTGGGGCCAACGTCCTGACTTTC. Its translation is CASSLGSSGANVLTF. The variable domain in full, with the rest retrieved from reference TRBV5-1 and TRBJ2-6, is KAGVTQTPRYLIKTRGQQVTLSCSPISGHRSVSWYQQTPGQGLQFLFEYFSETQRNKGNFPGRFSGRQFSNSRSEMNVSTLELGDSALYLCASSLGSSGANVLTFGAGSRLTVL.

This chain connects TRBV30 to TRBJ1-5; D might be TRBD1 (6 bases). V was clipped by 0 bases and J by 5 bases, with 8 bases between them. Germline V gene sequence: CDR1 GTSNPN, CDR2 SVGIG (reference sequence). The CDR3 contains 13 residues. CDR3 coding DNA: TGTGCCTGGAGTGTAGGGGGGCATCAGCCCCAGCATTTT. This translates into CAWSVGGHQPQHF.

The chain links TRBV27 to TRBJ1-1; D uncertain. The CDR3 totals 14 residues. Germline values: CDR1 MNHEY, CDR2 SMNVEV (reference sequence). The germline V and J ends were trimmed by 6 bases and 1 base, with 12 bases remaining between them. CDR3 protein: CASRYSAGNTEAFF. The CDR3 nucleotides read TGTGCCAGCAGGTACAGCGCGGGGAACACTGAAGCTTTCTTT.

The chain is built from TRBV2 and TRBJ2-7; D is uncertain. The length of the CDR3 is 13 residues. Trimming stripped 4 bases from V and 4 bases from J, with 11 bases between. Germline CDR1 and CDR2: SNHLY and FYNNEI. The CDR3 bases are TGTGCCAGCAGTGCGGTCCCCCAATACGAGCAGTACTTC. Its protein product is CASSAVPQYEQYF.

This clone was detected once. J is TRBJ1-3 and V is TRBV7-8; no definite D call. The CDR3 length is 16 residues. The V and J ends lost 5 bases and 0 bases respectively, with 14 bases between them. Germline loops: CDR1 SGHVS, CDR2 FQNEAQ. The CDR3 region has the DNA TGTGCCAGCAGCGCCATCACGTCGAGCTCTGGAAACACCATATATTTT. Translating it yields CASSAITSSSGNTIYF.

This sequence joins TRBV2 and TRBJ1-1; TRBD1 matches at 7 bases. Germline V lookup: CDR1 SNHLY, CDR2 FYNNEI. V shed 6 bases and J 5 bases; nucleotides not matched to a gene: 6. The CDR3 covers 13 residues. The CDR3 coding sequence is TGTGCCAGCAGGGGAGACAGGGCGACTGAAGCTTTCTTT. Amino acids: CASRGDRATEAFF. Full variable domain (outside the CDR3, taken from reference TRBV2 and TRBJ1-1): EPEVTQTPSHQVTQMGQEVILRCVPISNHLYFYWYRQILGQKVEFLVSFYNNEISEKSEIFDDQFSVERPDGSNFTLKIRSTKLEDSAMYFCASRGDRATEAFFGQGTRLTVV.